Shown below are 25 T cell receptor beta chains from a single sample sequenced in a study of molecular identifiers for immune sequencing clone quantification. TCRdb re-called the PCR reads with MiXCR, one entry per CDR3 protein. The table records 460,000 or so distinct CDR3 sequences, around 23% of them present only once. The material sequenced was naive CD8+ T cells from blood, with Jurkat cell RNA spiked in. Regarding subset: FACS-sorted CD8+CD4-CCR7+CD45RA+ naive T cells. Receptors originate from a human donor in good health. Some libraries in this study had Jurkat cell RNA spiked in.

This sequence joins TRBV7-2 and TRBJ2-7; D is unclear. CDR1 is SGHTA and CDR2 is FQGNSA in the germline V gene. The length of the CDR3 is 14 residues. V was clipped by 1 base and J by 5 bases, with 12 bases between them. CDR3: CASSLDSTPNEQYF. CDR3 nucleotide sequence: TGTGCCAGCAGCTTAGACTCCACCCCCAACGAGCAGTACTTC. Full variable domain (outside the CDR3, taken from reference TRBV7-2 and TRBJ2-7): GAGVSQSPSNKVTEKGKDVELRCDPISGHTALYWYRQSLGQGLEFLIYFQGNSAPDKSGLPSDRFSAERTGGSVSTLTIQRTQQEDSAVYLCASSLDSTPNEQYFGPGTRLTVT.

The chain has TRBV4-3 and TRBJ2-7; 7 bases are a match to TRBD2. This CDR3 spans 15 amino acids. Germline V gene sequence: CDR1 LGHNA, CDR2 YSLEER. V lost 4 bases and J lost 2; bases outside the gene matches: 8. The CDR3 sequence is CASSPALATPYEQYF. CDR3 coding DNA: TGCGCCAGCAGCCCGGCACTAGCGACACCCTACGAGCAGTACTTC.

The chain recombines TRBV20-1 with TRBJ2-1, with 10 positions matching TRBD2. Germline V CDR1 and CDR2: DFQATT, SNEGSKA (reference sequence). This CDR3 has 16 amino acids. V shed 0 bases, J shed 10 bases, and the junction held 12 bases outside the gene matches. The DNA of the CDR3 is TGCAGTGCTAGAGATCTTGTAGGGCTAGCGGGAGACGAGCAGTTCTTC. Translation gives CSARDLVGLAGDEQFF.

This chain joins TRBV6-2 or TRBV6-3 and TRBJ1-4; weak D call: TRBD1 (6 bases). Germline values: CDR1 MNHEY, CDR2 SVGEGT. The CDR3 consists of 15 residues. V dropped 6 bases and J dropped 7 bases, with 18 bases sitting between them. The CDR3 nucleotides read TGTGCCAGCAGCCCCTCCGGGACATCTGGTGAAAAACTGTTTTTT. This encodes CASSPSGTSGEKLFF.

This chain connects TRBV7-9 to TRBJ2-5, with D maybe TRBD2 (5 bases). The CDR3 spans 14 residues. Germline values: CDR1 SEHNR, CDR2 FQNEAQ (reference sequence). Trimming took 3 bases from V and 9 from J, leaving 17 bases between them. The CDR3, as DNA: TGTGCCAGCAGCTTTTGGACTGGAGAAGCACCCCAGTACTTC. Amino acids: CASSFWTGEAPQYF.

The CDR3 reads CASSPSEGIGTDTQYF. DNA of the CDR3: TGTGCCAGTAGTCCAAGCGAGGGGATCGGCACAGATACGCAGTATTTT. V usage is TRBV19 and J usage is TRBJ2-3; possibly TRBD1 or TRBD2 for D (5 bases each). The CDR3 is 16 residues long. Per germline, CDR1 LNHDA and CDR2 SQIVND (reference sequence). Trimming took 5 bases from V and 1 from J, leaving 16 bases between them.

CDR3 nucleotide sequence: TGCGCCAGCAGCCTGACTACTAGCGGGTATAGGCCCCAGTACTTC. Translation gives CASSLTTSGYRPQYF. The chain carries TRBV4-3 and TRBJ2-5; TRBD2 matches 9 bases. The CDR3 totals 15 residues. The V gene's germline CDR1 is LGHNA and CDR2 YSLEER. J lost 9 bases, V lost 4 bases, and 12 bases had no gene match.

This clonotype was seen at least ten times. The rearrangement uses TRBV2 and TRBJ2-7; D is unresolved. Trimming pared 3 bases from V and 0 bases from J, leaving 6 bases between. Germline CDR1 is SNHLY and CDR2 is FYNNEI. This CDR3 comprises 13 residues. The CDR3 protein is CASSDVVSYEQYF. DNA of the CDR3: TGTGCCAGCAGTGACGTAGTCTCCTACGAGCAGTACTTC.

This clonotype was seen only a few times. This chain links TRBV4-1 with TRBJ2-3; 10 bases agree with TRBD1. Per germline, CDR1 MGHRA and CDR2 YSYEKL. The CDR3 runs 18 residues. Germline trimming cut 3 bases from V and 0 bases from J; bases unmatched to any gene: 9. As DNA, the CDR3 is TGCGCCAGCAGCCAGCTCCAGGGGGGACAGGGGAGCACAGATACGCAGTATTTT. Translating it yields CASSQLQGGQGSTDTQYF.

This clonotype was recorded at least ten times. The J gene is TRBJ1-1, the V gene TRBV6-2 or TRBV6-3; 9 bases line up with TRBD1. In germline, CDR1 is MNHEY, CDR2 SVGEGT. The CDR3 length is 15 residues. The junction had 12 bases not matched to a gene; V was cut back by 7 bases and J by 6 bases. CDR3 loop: CASNNYRGRVSEAFF. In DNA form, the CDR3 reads TGTGCCAGCAACAATTACAGGGGGCGCGTGTCTGAAGCTTTCTTT.

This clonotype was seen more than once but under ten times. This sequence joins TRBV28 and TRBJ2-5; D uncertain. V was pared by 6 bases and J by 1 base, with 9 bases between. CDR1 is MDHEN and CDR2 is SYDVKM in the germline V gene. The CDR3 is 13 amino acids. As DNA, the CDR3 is TGTGCCAGCAGATCATTCCCCCAAGAGACCCAGTACTTC. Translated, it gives CASRSFPQETQYF. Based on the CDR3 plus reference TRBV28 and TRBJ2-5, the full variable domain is DVKVTQSSRYLVKRTGEKVFLECVQDMDHENMFWYRQDPGLGLRLIYFSYDVKMKEKGDIPEGYSVSREKKERFSLILESASTNQTSMYLCASRSFPQETQYFGPGTRLLVL.

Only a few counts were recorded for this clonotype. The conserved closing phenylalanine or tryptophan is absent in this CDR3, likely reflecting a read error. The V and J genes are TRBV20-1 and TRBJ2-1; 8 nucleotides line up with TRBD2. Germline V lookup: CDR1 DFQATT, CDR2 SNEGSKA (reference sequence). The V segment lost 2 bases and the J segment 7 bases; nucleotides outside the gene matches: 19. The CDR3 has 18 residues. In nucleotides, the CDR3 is TGCAGTGCTAGACCCCCCGCCGGACTAGCACGCGGCTGGAATGAGCAGTTCCTC. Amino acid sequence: CSARPPAGLARGWNEQFL.

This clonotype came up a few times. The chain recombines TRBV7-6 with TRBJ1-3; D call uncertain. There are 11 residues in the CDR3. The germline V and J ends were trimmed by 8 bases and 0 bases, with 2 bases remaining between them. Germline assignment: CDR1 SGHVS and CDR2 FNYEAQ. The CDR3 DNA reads TGTGCCAGCCACTCTGGAAACACCATATATTTT. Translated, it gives CASHSGNTIYF.

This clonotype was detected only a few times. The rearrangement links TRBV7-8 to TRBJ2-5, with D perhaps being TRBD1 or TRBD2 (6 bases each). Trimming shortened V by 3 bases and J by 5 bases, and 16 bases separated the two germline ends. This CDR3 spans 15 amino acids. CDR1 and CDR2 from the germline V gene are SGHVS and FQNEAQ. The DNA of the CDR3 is TGTGCCAGCAGCTTCAGGGGACTGGTAGGGGAGACCCAGTACTTC. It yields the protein CASSFRGLVGETQYF. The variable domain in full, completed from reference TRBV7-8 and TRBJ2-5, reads GAGVSQSPRYKVAKRGQDVALRCDPISGHVSLFWYQQALGQGPEFLTYFQNEAQLDKSGLPSDRFFAERPEGSVSTLKIQRTQQEDSAVYLCASSFRGLVGETQYFGPGTRLLVL.

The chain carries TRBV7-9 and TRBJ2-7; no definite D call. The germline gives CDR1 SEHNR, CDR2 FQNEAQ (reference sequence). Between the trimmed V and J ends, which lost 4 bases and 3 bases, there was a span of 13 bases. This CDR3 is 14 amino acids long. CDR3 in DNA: TGTGCCAGCAGCTCCATCCTTCGGGTCTACGAGCAGTACTTC. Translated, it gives CASSSILRVYEQYF.

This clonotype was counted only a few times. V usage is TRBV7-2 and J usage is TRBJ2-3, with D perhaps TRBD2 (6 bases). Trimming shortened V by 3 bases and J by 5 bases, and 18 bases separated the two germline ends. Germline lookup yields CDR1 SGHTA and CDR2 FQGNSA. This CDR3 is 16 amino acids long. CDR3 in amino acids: CASSFSRRATIDTQYF. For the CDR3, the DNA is TGTGCCAGCAGCTTTAGCAGGAGGGCCACGATAGATACGCAGTATTTT.

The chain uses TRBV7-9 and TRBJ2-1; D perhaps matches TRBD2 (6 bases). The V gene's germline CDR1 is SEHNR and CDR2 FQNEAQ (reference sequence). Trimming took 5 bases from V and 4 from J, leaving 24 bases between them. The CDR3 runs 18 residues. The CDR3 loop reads CASSPRDFTVGGYNEQFF. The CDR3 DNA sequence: TGTGCCAGCAGCCCACGGGACTTCACGGTCGGAGGGTACAATGAGCAGTTCTTC.

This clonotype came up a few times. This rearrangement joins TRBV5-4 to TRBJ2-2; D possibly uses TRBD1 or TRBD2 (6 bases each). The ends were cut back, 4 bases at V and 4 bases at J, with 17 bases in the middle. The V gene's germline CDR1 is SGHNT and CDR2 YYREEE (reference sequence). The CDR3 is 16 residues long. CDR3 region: CASSPMGGIGTGELFF. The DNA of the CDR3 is TGTGCCAGCAGCCCGATGGGGGGCATAGGCACCGGGGAGCTGTTTTTT.

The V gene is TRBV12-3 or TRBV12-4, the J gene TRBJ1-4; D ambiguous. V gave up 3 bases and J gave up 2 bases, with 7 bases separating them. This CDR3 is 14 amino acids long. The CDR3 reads CASSFSGTNEKLFF. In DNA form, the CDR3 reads TGTGCCAGCAGTTTTTCTGGGACTAATGAAAAACTGTTTTTT.

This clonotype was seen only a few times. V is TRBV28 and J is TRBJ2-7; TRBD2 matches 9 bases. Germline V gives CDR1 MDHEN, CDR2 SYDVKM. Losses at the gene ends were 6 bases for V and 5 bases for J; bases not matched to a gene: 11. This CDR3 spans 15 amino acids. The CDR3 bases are TGTGCCAGCAGGAACTTAGCGGGAGTCACCCACGAGCAGTACTTC. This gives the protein CASRNLAGVTHEQYF.

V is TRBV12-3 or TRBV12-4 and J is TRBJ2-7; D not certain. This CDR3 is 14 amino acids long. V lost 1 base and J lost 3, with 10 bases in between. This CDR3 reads CASSLVARNYEQYF. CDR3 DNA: TGTGCCAGCAGTTTAGTTGCCAGAAACTACGAGCAGTACTTC.

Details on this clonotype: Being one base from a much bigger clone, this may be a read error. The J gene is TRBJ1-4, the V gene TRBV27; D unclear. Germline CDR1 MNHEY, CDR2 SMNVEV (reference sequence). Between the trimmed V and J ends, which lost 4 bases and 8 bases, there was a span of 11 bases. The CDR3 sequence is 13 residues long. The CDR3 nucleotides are TGTGCCAGCAGTTACGGTTTTGAGGAAAAACTGTTTTTT. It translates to CASSYGFEEKLFF.

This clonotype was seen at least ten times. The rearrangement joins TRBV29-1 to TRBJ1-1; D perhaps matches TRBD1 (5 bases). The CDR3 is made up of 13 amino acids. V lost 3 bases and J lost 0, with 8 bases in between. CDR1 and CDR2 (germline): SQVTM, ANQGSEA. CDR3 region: CSVEGVMNTEAFF. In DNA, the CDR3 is TGCAGCGTTGAGGGGGTCATGAACACTGAAGCTTTCTTT.

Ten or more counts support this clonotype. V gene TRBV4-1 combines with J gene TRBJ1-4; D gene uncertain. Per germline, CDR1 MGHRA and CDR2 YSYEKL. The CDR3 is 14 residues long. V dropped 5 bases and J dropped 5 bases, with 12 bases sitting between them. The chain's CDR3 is CASSWAPRNEKLFF. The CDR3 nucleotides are TGCGCCAGCAGCTGGGCCCCGAGGAATGAAAAACTGTTTTTT.

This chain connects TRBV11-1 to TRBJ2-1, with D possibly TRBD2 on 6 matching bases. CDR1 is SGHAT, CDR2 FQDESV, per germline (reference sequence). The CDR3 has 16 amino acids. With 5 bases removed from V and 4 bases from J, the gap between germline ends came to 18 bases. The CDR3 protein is CASSPKEGRLYNEQFF. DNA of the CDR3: TGTGCCAGCAGCCCAAAGGAGGGGCGTCTATACAATGAGCAGTTCTTC.